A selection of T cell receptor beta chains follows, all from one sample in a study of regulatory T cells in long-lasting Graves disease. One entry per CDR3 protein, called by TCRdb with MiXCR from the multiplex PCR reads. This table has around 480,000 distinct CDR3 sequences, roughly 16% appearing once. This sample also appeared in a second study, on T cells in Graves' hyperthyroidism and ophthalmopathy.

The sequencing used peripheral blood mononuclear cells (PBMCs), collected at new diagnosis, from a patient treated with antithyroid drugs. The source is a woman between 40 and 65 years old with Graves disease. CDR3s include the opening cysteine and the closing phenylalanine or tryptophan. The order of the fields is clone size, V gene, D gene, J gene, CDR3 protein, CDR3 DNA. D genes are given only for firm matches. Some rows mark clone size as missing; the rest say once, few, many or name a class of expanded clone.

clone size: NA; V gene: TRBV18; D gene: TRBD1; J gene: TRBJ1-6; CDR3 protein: CASSDQGAESYNSPLHF; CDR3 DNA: TGTGCCAGCTCAGACCAGGGGGCGGAATCCTATAATTCACCCCTCCACTTT
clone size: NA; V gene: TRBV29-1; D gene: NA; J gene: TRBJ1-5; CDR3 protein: CSVCRTEHMGNQPQHF; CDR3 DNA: TGCAGCGTTTGTAGGACAGAACATATGGGTAATCAGCCCCAGCATTTT
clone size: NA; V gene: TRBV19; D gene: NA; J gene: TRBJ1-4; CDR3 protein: CASTSGEGEEKLFF; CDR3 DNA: TGTGCCAGTACCTCCGGAGAGGGGGAAGAAAAACTGTTTTTT
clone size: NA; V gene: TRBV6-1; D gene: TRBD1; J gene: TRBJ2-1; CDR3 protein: CASRSDRGHYNEQFF; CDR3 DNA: TGTGCCAGCAGGAGTGACAGGGGGCACTACAATGAGCAGTTCTTC
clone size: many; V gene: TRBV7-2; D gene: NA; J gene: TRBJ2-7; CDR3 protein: CASSLSRETEQYF; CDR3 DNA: TGTGCCAGCAGCTTAAGCAGGGAGACCGAGCAGTACTTC
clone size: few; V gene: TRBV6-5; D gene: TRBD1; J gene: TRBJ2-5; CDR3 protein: CASSSSGGYGKETQYF; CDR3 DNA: TGTGCCAGCAGTTCCTCAGGGGGTTATGGCAAAGAGACCCAGTACTTC
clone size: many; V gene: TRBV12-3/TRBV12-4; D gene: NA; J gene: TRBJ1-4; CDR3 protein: CASAGGGAEKLFF; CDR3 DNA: TGTGCCAGCGCGGGGGGGGGGGCGGAAAAACTGTTTTTT
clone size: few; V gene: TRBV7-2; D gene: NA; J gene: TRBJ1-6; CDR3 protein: CASSRGYNSPLHF; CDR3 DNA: TGTGCCAGCAGCCGCGGATATAATTCACCCCTCCACTTT
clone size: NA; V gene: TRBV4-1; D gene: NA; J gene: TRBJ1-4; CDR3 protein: CASSRWRGEKLFF; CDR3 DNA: TGCGCCAGCAGCCGGTGGAGGGGGGAAAAACTGTTTTTT
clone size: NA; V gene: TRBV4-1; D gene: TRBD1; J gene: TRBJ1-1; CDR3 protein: CASSQPNRDRNTEAFF; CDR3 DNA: TGCGCCAGCAGCCAACCGAACCGGGACAGGAACACTGAAGCTTTCTTT
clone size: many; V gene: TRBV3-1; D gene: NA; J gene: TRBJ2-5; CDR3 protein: CASSHAVGTQYF; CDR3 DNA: TGTGCCAGCAGCCACGCGGTAGGGACCCAGTACTTC
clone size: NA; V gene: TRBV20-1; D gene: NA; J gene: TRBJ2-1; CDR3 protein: CSAKLGSGHEQFF; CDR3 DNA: TGCAGTGCAAAACTAGGGTCGGGTCATGAGCAGTTCTTC
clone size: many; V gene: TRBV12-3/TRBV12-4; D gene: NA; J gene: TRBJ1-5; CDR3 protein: CASTLGNQPQHF; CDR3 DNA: TGTGCCAGCACCCTGGGCAATCAGCCCCAGCATTTT
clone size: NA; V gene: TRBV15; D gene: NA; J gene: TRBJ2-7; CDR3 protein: CATSRDGSYEQYF; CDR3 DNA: TGTGCCACCAGCCGGGACGGGTCCTACGAGCAGTACTTC
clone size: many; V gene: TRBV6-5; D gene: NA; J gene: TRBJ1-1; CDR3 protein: CASSSTAMNTEAFF; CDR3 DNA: TGTGCCAGCAGTTCGACAGCCATGAACACTGAAGCTTTCTTT
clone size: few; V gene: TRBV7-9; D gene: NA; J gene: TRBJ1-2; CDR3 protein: CASSSQDPHGYTF; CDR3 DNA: TGTGCCAGCAGCTCCCAGGACCCTCATGGCTACACCTTC
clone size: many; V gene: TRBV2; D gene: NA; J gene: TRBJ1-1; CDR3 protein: CASSDWGGGTEAFF; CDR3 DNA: TGTGCCAGCAGTGATTGGGGAGGGGGCACTGAAGCTTTCTTT
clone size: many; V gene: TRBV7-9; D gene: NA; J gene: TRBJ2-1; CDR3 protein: CASSPTGSLYNEQFF; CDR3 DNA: TGTGCCAGCAGCCCCACTGGTAGCCTCTACAATGAGCAGTTCTTC
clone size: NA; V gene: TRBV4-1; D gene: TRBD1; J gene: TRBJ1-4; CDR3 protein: CASSQAAGWTGSEKLFF; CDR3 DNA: TGCGCCAGCAGCCAAGCGGCGGGTTGGACAGGGAGTGAAAAACTGTTTTTT
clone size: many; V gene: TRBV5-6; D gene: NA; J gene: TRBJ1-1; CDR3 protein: CASSNEGNTEAFF; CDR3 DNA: TGTGCCAGCAGCAACGAAGGGAACACTGAAGCTTTCTTT
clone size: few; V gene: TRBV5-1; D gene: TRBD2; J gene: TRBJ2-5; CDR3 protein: CASSLSGDETQYF; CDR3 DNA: TGCGCCAGCAGCTTGAGCGGGGATGAGACCCAGTACTTC
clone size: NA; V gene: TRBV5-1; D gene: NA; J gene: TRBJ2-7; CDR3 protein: CASSQDGGSYEQYF; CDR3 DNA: TGCGCCAGCAGCCAGGACGGGGGCTCCTACGAGCAGTACTTC
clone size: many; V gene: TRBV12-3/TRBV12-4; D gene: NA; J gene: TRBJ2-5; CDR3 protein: CASSARALYGETQYF; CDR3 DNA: TGTGCCAGCAGTGCCCGGGCCCTCTACGGAGAGACCCAGTACTTC
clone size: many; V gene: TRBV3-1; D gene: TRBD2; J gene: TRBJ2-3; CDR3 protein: CASSLSGGDSDTQYF; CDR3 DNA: TGTGCCAGCAGCCTTAGCGGGGGGGATTCAGATACGCAGTATTTT
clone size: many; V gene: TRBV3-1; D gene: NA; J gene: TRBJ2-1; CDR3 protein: CASSPDGPRNEQFF; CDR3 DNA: TGTGCCAGCAGCCCCGACGGTCCCCGCAATGAGCAGTTCTTC
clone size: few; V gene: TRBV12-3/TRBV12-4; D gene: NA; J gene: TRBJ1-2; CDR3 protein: CASRRRGGAPGYTF; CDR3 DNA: TGTGCCAGCAGACGAAGGGGGGGGGCGCCAGGCTACACCTTC
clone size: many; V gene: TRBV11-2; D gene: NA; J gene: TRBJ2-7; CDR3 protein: CASSLSRFEQYF; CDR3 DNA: TGTGCCAGCAGCTTAAGTAGATTCGAGCAGTACTTC
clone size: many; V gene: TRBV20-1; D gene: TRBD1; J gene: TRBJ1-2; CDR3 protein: CSASPGQTYGYTF; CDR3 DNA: TGCAGTGCTAGCCCGGGACAGACATATGGCTACACCTTC
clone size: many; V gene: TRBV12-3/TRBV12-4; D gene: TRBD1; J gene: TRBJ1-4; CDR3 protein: CATRDSLNEKLFF; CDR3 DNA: TGTGCCACCCGGGACAGCCTTAATGAAAAACTGTTTTTT
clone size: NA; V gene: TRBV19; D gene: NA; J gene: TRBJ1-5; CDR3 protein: CASSMRGQPQHF; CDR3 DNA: TGTGCCAGTAGTATGAGGGGTCAGCCCCAGCATTTT
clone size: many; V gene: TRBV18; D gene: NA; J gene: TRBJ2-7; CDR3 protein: CASSPSWGNYEQYF; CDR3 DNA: TGTGCCAGCTCACCAAGCTGGGGGAACTACGAGCAGTACTTC
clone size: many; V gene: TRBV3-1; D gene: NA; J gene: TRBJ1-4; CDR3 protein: CASSQDLVGAANEKLFF; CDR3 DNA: TGTGCCAGCAGCCAAGATCTGGTGGGGGCGGCTAATGAAAAACTGTTTTTT